This TCR beta chain came from a study of T-cell memory formation after mild COVID-19. The study's findings and limits: Cross-reactive memory seemingly joined, as some responding clones were found in pre-infection memory. Clones that contracted from day 15 to 85 had balanced CD4/CD8; later expanders were CD4+ biased. Nothing showed for sure that second-wave clones peaking on day 37 were SARS-CoV-2 specific. Largely, contracting CD4+ clones fell within CM and EM, and contracting CD8+ clones within EMRA.

A word on this clonotype: Its antigen is as yet unknown.

CDR3 length equals 16 residues. Germline V gene data show CDR1 as MNHEY and CDR2 as SMNVEV (reference sequence). The ends lost 6 bases at V and 2 bases at J; junction bases unmatched: 8. TCRdb passed the 5' RACE reads through MiXCR, listing each CDR3 protein once. The data hold approximately 570,000 distinct CDR3 sequences, with approximately 18% observed a single time. The specimen sequenced was PBMCs or a T cell subset sorted from them (not recorded which). The source is an adult woman who had mild COVID-19 (a few samples of this study predate the infection). Cell type and time point are not known. The V call is TRBV27, the J call TRBJ2-1, with 9 bases that match TRBD1. The CDR3 DNA is TGTGCCAGCAGGTCCCTCCGGGACAGGGCCTACAATGAGCAGTTCTTC. Its translation is CASRSLRDRAYNEQFF.